This TCR beta chain was sequenced for a study of blood T cell repertoires in COVID-19. Losses at the gene ends were 8 bases for V and 4 bases for J; bases not matched to a gene: 0. This CDR3 region has 11 residues. The germline V gene encodes CDR1 MNHEY and CDR2 SVGAGI. The table came from immunoSEQ multiplex PCR; TCRdb's copy has only in-frame clones and leaves some out. Of about 300,000 clones in the sample, roughly 86% were seen once. The J gene is TRBJ2-7, the V gene TRBV6-5; 9 bases are a match to TRBD1. The receptor's source is a woman aged 30 to 39 with COVID-19, enrolled during active disease. The material sequenced was peripheral blood. The CDR3 DNA is TGTGCCAGCGGACAGGGGTACGAGCAGTACGTC. It encodes CASGQGYEQYV.